This paragraph reports one T cell receptor beta chain. The antigen remains unidentified. Germline assignment: CDR1 SQVTM and CDR2 ANQGSEA. CDR3 length equals 13 residues. Trimming removed 4 bases from V and 0 bases from J; junction bases left unmatched: 2. PCR used 60 Vbeta primers and 13 Jbeta primers. Data came from immunoSEQ multiplex PCR; TCRdb stores just in-frame clones and leaves some out. The data show about 71,000 clones, with 55% to 80% seen just once and approximately 7.6% held by the top ten. This record comes from a study of cytomegalovirus exposure and HLA in healthy donors. The study, taken as a whole, reports: TCR beta chains numbering some 160 were designated cytomegalovirus-associated.

This sequence joins TRBV29-1 and TRBJ2-7; TRBD2 matches at 8 bases. This TCR came from a man between 35 and 55 years old in good health and CMV-seropositive. Sequenced input: PBMCs. This CDR3 reads CSVASGSSYEQYF. CDR3 nucleotides: TGCAGCGTTGCCAGCGGGAGCTCCTACGAGCAGTACTTC.